What follows are 19 T cell receptor beta chains derived from one specimen sequenced in a study of T-cell memory formation after mild COVID-19. TCRdb reanalysed the 5' RACE reads using MiXCR and keeps one entry per CDR3 protein. The sample consists of hundreds of thousands of distinct CDR3 sequences, about 20% of them appearing once. Material for sequencing was PBMCs or a T cell subset sorted from them (not recorded which). Receptor source: an adult woman who had mild COVID-19 (a few samples of this study predate the infection). Cell type and time point are not known.

This clonotype was detected only a few times. J is TRBJ2-2 and V is TRBV5-1; D ambiguous. Germline CDR1 is SGHRS and CDR2 is YFSETQ. This CDR3 is 15 amino acids long. V shed 0 bases and J shed 1 base, with 7 bases lying between them. For the CDR3, the DNA is TGCGCCAGCAGCTTGGTGCAGCAGAACACCGGGGAGCTGTTTTTT. Translating it yields CASSLVQQNTGELFF. Combining the CDR3 with reference TRBV5-1 and TRBJ2-2 gives the whole variable domain KAGVTQTPRYLIKTRGQQVTLSCSPISGHRSVSWYQQTPGQGLQFLFEYFSETQRNKGNFPGRFSGRQFSNSRSEMNVSTLELGDSALYLCASSLVQQNTGELFFGEGSRLTVL.

In its sample, this clonotype was seen a few times. V is TRBV7-9 and J is TRBJ2-1; TRBD2 aligns across 7 bases. The CDR3 extends over 15 amino acids. Trimming took 5 bases from V and 8 from J; bases not matched to a gene: 12. CDR1 and CDR2 (germline): SEHNR, FQNEAQ (reference sequence). CDR3 protein: CASSPAGVSSYEQFF. DNA of the CDR3: TGTGCCAGCAGCCCCGCGGGGGTTAGTAGCTATGAGCAGTTCTTC.

The V and J genes are TRBV6-6 and TRBJ1-5; 10 bases agree with TRBD1. Trimming took 7 bases from V and 3 from J; bases not matched to a gene: 9. Germline CDR1 is MNHNY and CDR2 is SVGAGI (reference sequence). The CDR3 runs 16 residues. CDR3 in amino acids: CASNPQGQGYNQPQHF. The CDR3 region has the DNA TGTGCCAGCAACCCCCAGGGACAGGGGTACAATCAGCCCCAGCATTTT.

This clonotype has more than one count but fewer than ten. This chain uses TRBV24-1 with TRBJ2-7, with TRBD2 matching 8 bases. This CDR3 comprises 14 residues. V gave up 3 bases and J gave up 6 bases; unmatched junction bases: 6. The germline gives CDR1 KGHDR, CDR2 SFDVKD. The CDR3 loop reads CATSDRTSPSEQYF. CDR3 in DNA: TGTGCCACCAGTGATAGGACTAGCCCTAGCGAGCAGTACTTC.

The J gene is TRBJ1-2, the V gene TRBV6-5; D is unclear. Germline assignment: CDR1 MNHEY and CDR2 SVGAGI. Trimming cost V 0 bases and J 1 base, with 3 bases left between them. This CDR3 region has 13 residues. The CDR3 DNA follows: TGTGCCAGCAGTTACTCAATTAACTATGGCTACACCTTC. This codes for CASSYSINYGYTF.

This clonotype was recorded a few times. The J gene is TRBJ2-1, the V gene TRBV4-3; D unclear. V lost 1 base and J 6 bases, leaving 13 bases between the germline ends. Germline lookup yields CDR1 LGHNA and CDR2 YSLEER. This CDR3 has 15 residues. The CDR3 nucleotides are TGCGCCAGCAGCCAAGGCACCATTTTGGGCAATGAGCAGTTCTTC. Translated: CASSQGTILGNEQFF.

This clonotype was recorded a few times. The chain joins TRBV6-1 to TRBJ2-1, with a possible D match to TRBD2 (5 bases). V lost 6 bases, J lost 2 bases, and 20 bases lay in between. CDR3 size: 17 residues. CDR1 is MNHNS and CDR2 is SASEGT in the germline V gene. CDR3 protein: CASSEILGRSAYNEQFF. For the CDR3, the DNA is TGTGCCAGCAGCGAGATACTAGGACGGAGCGCCTACAATGAGCAGTTCTTC.

The rearrangement joins TRBV5-1 to TRBJ2-1, with D maybe TRBD1 (6 bases). From germline, CDR1 is SGHRS and CDR2 YFSETQ. V dropped 1 base and J dropped 9 bases, with 17 bases sitting between them. The CDR3 totals 15 residues. CDR3 sequence: CASSLRDNSHGEQFF. CDR3 nucleotides: TGCGCCAGCAGCTTGAGGGACAATTCGCACGGTGAGCAGTTCTTC.

The CDR3 sequence: CASQQSQNTGELFF. The CDR3 nucleotides read TGTGCCAGTCAACAGTCTCAGAACACCGGGGAGCTGTTTTTT. This rearrangement joins TRBV9 to TRBJ2-2; D call uncertain. There are 14 residues in the CDR3. Germline CDR1 SGDLS, CDR2 YYNGEE. V lost 8 bases to trimming and J lost 1 base, with 12 bases between them.

This clonotype was picked up many times. J is TRBJ2-2 and V is TRBV29-1, with 12 bases aligning to TRBD2. This CDR3 comprises 15 residues. Losses at the gene ends were 7 bases for V and 1 base for J; bases not matched to a gene: 4. The germline gives CDR1 SQVTM, CDR2 ANQGSEA. The CDR3 DNA follows: TGCAGCGCCAAACTAGCGGGAGGGAACACCGGGGAGCTGTTTTTT. It yields the protein CSAKLAGGNTGELFF.

This rearrangement joins TRBV25-1 to TRBJ2-5; D might be TRBD1 (5 bases). Deletions cut 2 bases from V and 2 bases from J, with 6 bases between. CDR1 is MGHDK, CDR2 SYGVNS, per germline. This CDR3 is built from 13 residues. The CDR3 region has the DNA TGTGCCAGCAGTGAAGACAGTCAAGAGACCCAGTACTTC. This codes for CASSEDSQETQYF.

This clonotype appeared many times. The V and J genes are TRBV5-6 and TRBJ2-3; 13 bases align to TRBD2. V gave up 2 bases and J gave up 1 base; unmatched junction bases: 1. The CDR3 is made up of 16 amino acids. Germline lookup yields CDR1 SGHDT and CDR2 YYEEEE. The CDR3 DNA reads as TGTGCCAGCAGCTTTGGGACTAGCGGGGGCACAGATACGCAGTATTTT. This sequence encodes CASSFGTSGGTDTQYF.

This clonotype was counted a few times. The chain uses TRBV7-3 and TRBJ2-5, with 8 bases fitting TRBD1. CDR3 length: 13 amino acids. Losses at the gene ends were 11 bases for V and 1 base for J; bases not matched to a gene: 6. The germline V gene has CDR1 SGHTA and CDR2 FQGTGA. The CDR3 nucleotides are TGTGCCTTCCCGGGGACAGGCCAAGAGACCCAGTACTTC. Amino acid sequence: CAFPGTGQETQYF.

This clonotype was seen repeatedly, ten times or more. The chain couples TRBV29-1 to TRBJ1-1; a weak D match, TRBD1 (5 bases). The CDR3 is made up of 12 amino acids. The V gene's germline CDR1 is SQVTM and CDR2 ANQGSEA. Trimming took 7 bases from V and 0 from J, leaving 9 bases between them. CDR3 sequence reads: CSALTVNTEAFF. CDR3 sequence (DNA): TGCAGCGCCCTGACAGTGAACACTGAAGCTTTCTTT.

The chain employs TRBV29-1 and TRBJ1-2; D uncertain. The CDR3 is made up of 10 amino acids. Trimming removed 4 bases from V and 5 bases from J, with 5 bases in between. Germline V gene data show CDR1 as SQVTM and CDR2 as ANQGSEA. This CDR3 reads CSVADYGYTF. In nucleotides, the CDR3 is TGCAGCGTTGCAGATTATGGCTACACCTTC.

The chain combines TRBV10-3 with TRBJ1-3; TRBD1 might be the D (5 bases). The germline V and J ends were trimmed by 8 bases and 0 bases, with 11 bases remaining between them. CDR1 is ENHRY and CDR2 is SYGVKD in the germline V gene. The CDR3 has 14 amino acids. Here the CDR3 reads CAIAGGASGNTIYF. Written as DNA, the CDR3 is TGTGCCATCGCCGGGGGTGCCTCTGGAAACACCATATATTTT.

This clonotype was counted a few times. This chain uses TRBV9 with TRBJ2-1, with 9 nucleotides matching TRBD1. V shed 4 bases and J 2 bases; nucleotides not matched to a gene: 4. This CDR3 is built from 15 residues. Germline assignment: CDR1 SGDLS and CDR2 YYNGEE. CDR3 DNA: TGTGCCAGCAGCCGGGACAGGGCAGCCTACAATGAGCAGTTCTTC. The encoded protein is CASSRDRAAYNEQFF.

The chain is built from TRBV20-1 and TRBJ1-4; D is undetermined. Trimming cost V 6 bases and J 4 bases, with 15 bases left between them. Looked up from germline, CDR1 is DFQATT and CDR2 is SNEGSKA (reference sequence). The CDR3 is 14 amino acids. The CDR3 here is CSAGARGFNEKLFF. The CDR3 DNA reads TGCAGTGCGGGTGCACGTGGCTTTAATGAAAAACTGTTTTTT.

This clonotype was recorded at least ten times. The chain is built from TRBV5-4 and TRBJ2-7; 7 bases map to TRBD2. CDR1 and CDR2 (germline): SGHNT, YYREEE (reference sequence). The V segment lost 3 bases and the J segment 0 bases; nucleotides outside the gene matches: 9. This CDR3 region has 16 residues. In DNA, the CDR3 is TGTGCCAGCAGCTCGCCGGGAGGAGGGAGCTCCTACGAGCAGTACTTC. This gives the protein CASSSPGGGSSYEQYF.